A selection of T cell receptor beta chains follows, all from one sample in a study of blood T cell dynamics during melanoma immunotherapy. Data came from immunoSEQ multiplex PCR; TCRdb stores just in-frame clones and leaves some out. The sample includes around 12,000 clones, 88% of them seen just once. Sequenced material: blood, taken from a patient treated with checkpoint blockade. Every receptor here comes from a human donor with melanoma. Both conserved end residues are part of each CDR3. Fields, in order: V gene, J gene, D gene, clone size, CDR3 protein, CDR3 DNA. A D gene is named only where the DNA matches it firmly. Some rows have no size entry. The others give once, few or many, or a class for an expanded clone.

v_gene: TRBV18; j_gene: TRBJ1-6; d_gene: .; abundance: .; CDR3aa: CASSQTGSSYNSPLHF; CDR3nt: TGTGCCAGCTCACAGACAGGTAGCTCCTATAATTCACCCCTCCACTTT
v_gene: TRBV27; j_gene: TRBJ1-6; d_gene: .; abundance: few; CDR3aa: CASSFSGVSNSPLHF; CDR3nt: TGTGCCAGCAGTTTTTCAGGGGTGAGTAATTCACCCCTCCACTTT
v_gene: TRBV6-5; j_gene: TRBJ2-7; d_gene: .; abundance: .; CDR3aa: CASSSGLTIYEQYF; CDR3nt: TGTGCCAGCAGTTCGGGTCTGACTATATACGAGCAGTACTTC
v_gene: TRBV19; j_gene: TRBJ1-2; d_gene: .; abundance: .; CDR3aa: CASSPGAPAGYTF; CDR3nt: TGTGCCAGTAGTCCGGGGGCGCCTGCCGGCTACACCTTC
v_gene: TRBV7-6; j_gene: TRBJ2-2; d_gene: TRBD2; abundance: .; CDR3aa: CASRWEGRSTGELFF; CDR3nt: TGTGCCAGCAGATGGGAGGGAAGGAGCACCGGGGAGCTGTTTTTT
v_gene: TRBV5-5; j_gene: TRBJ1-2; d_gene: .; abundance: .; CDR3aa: CASSLLNTANYGYTF; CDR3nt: TGTGCCAGCAGCTTGCTAAACACAGCTAACTATGGCTACACCTTC
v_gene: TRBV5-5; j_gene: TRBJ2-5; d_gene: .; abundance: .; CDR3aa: CASSLGDYETQYF; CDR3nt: TGTGCCAGCAGCTTGGGAGATTACGAGACCCAGTACTTC
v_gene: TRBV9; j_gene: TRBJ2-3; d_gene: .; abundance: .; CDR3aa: CASSVVPEQVEDTQYF; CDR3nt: TGTGCCAGCAGCGTAGTCCCCGAACAGGTAGAAGATACGCAGTATTTT
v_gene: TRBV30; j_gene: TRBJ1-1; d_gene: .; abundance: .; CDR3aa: CAWSRQLQHTEAFF; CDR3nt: TGTGCCTGGAGTCGACAGCTCCAACACACTGAAGCTTTCTTT
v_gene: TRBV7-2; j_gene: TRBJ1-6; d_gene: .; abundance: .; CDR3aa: CASSPRGQRLNSPLHF; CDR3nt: TGTGCCAGCAGCCCAAGAGGACAGAGACTTAATTCACCCCTCCACTTT
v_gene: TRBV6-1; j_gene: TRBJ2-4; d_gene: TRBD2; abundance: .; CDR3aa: CASSESTGTSGGSAKNIQYF; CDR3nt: TGTGCCAGCAGTGAATCCACCGGGACTAGCGGGGGTTCGGCCAAAAACATTCAGTACTTC
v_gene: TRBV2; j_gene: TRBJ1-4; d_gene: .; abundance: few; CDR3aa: CASQTDFMKKLFF; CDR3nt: TGTGCCAGCCAGACGGATTTTATGAAAAAACTGTTTTTT
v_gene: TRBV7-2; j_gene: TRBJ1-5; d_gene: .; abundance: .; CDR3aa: CASSLVPGQPQHF; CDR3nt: TGTGCCAGCAGCTTAGTCCCAGGGCAGCCCCAGCATTTT
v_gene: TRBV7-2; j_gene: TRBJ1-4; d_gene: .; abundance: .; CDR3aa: CASSLAGPGEKLFF; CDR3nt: TGTGCCAGCAGCTTGGCCGGGCCTGGCGAAAAACTGTTTTTT
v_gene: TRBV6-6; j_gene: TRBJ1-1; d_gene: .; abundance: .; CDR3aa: CASSYFGNTEAFF; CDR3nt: TGTGCCAGCAGTTACTTCGGGAACACTGAAGCTTTCTTT
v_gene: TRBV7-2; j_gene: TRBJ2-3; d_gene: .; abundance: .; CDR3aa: CASRLSTDTQYF; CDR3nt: TGTGCCAGCAGGCTTAGCACAGATACGCAGTATTTT
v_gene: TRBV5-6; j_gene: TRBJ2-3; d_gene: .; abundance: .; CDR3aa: CASSRVGLITQYF; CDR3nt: TGTGCCAGCAGCCGTGTCGGGCTGATAACGCAGTATTTT
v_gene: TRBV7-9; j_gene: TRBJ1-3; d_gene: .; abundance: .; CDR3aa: CASSSGASGNTIYF; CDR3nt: TGTGCCAGCAGCTCCGGGGCCTCTGGAAACACCATATATTTT